Reported below is one TCR beta chain. Its antigen remains unidentified. Template material for TCR beta VDJ and CDR3 profiling consisted of genomic DNA. MiXCR was run by TCRdb on the reads, yielding one entry per CDR3 protein. The table includes 350,000 to 450,000 distinct CDR3 sequences, around 72% detected once. The CDR3 totals 15 residues. The germline V gene encodes CDR1 MNHEY and CDR2 SVGEGT. The trim removed 8 bases at V and 8 bases at J, leaving 10 bases unmatched. These data belong to a study of CD8+CD57+ T cells in acquired aplastic anemia. At the level of the study: Sorted CD4+ and CD8+ cells gave an average of approximately 3 ug of DNA. CD4+ cells from healthy donors averaged about 10.8 million reads.

Study-level points and caveats: Some 29 shared CD8+ CDR3s appeared highly expressed within patients' immunodominant clones. Between patients and controls, CD8+ Simpson's diversity did not vary significantly.

The chain has TRBV6-2 or TRBV6-3 and TRBJ2-6; 9 positions agree with TRBD2. Sequenced material: sorted CD4+, CD8+, or CD8+CD57+ T cells (not recorded which) from PBMCs. This TCR derives from a human donor in good health, serving as a control. CDR3 amino acids: CASGVAGDVTNVLTF. CDR3 coding DNA: TGTGCCAGCGGAGTAGCGGGGGATGTGACCAACGTCCTGACTTTC.